The clone carrying this T cell receptor beta chain was counted only a few times. The antigen is unknown. These data originate in a study of T cell responses to AZD1222 COVID-19 vaccine. Profiling relied on immunoSEQ multiplex PCR, and the TCRdb table lists in-frame clones only, not all of them. Found here are about 130,000 clones, roughly 87% of them singletons; the top ten hold roughly 1.5%. General observations from the study: Repertoires in all cases were sampled only once the peak T cell response had passed. Targets within unmutated variant regions were reportedly found for nearly half of spike-specific TCRs. Recipients of AZD1222 seropositive at baseline numbered only five or six. Clonal diversity was possibly underestimated, and the donors were mostly white British, with more females.

This CDR3 is built from 16 residues. Trimming stripped 3 bases from V and 0 bases from J, with 16 bases between. Germline lookup yields CDR1 SGHRS and CDR2 YFSETQ. The rearrangement links TRBV5-1 to TRBJ2-7; a weak D match, TRBD2 (5 bases). The source material was peripheral blood, sampled on day 0 of AZD1222 vaccination. The clonotype originates from an adult in good health. The DNA of the CDR3 is TGCGCCAGCAGCTCCCTCTACACGGCGGGCTCCTACGAGCAGTACTTC. This encodes CASSSLYTAGSYEQYF. Full variable domain (missing parts from reference TRBV5-1 and TRBJ2-7): KAGVTQTPRYLIKTRGQQVTLSCSPISGHRSVSWYQQTPGQGLQFLFEYFSETQRNKGNFPGRFSGRQFSNSRSEMNVSTLELGDSALYLCASSSLYTAGSYEQYFGPGTRLTVT.